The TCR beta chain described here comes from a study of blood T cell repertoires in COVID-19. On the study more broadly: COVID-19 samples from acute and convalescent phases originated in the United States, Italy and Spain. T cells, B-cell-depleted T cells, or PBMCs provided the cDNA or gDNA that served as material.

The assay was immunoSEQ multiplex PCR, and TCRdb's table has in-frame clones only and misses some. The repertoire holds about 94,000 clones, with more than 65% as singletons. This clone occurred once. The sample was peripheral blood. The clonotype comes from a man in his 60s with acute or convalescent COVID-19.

The CDR3 DNA follows: TGTGCCAGCAGCGCCGACATCGACTATGGCTACACCTTC. This translates into CASSADIDYGYTF. The rearrangement joins TRBV5-4 to TRBJ1-2, with no clear D. V lost 4 bases, J lost 3 bases, and 10 bases lay in between. The CDR3 sequence is 13 residues long. Germline-derived CDR1 and CDR2 are SGHNT and YYREEE (reference sequence).